Following are 27 T cell receptor beta chains from one sample sequenced in a study of T-cell reconstitution after alpha-beta-depleted transplantation in children. Preparation of the TCRbeta library used unique molecular identifiers. TCRdb re-called the PCR reads through MiXCR, storing one row per CDR3 protein. This repertoire shows about 400,000 distinct CDR3 sequences, roughly 22% found once; its top ten account for around 4%. The input for sequencing was PBMCs from the stem cell graft donor, taken from the stem cell graft. Receptor source: a human donor who donated a stem cell graft to a child with acute myeloid leukemia.

The V call is TRBV20-1, the J call TRBJ2-2; D remains unclear. The CDR3 contains 13 residues. V was trimmed by 0 bases and J by 4 bases, leaving 6 bases between them. Germline V gives CDR1 DFQATT, CDR2 SNEGSKA (reference sequence). The CDR3 coding sequence is TGCAGTGCTAGAGATGCAGGCACCGGGGAGCTGTTTTTT. This sequence encodes CSARDAGTGELFF.

This clonotype was detected ten times or more. The chain links TRBV27 to TRBJ1-1; no clear D. The V and J ends lost 3 bases and 2 bases respectively, with 7 bases between them. The CDR3 loop spans 13 amino acids. Germline V CDR1 and CDR2: MNHEY, SMNVEV (reference sequence). In DNA form, the CDR3 reads TGTGCCAGCAGTTTCGGCGGAAACACTGAAGCTTTCTTT. This gives the protein CASSFGGNTEAFF.

The table lists this clonotype with a few counts. The chain couples TRBV15 to TRBJ2-2; D ambiguous. This CDR3 contains 15 residues. The germline V and J ends were trimmed by 8 bases and 2 bases, with 15 bases remaining between them. Germline CDR1 and CDR2: LNHNV and YYDKDF (reference sequence). The CDR3 DNA is TGTGCCACCGGCCTGCGGCTGGATAACACCGGGGAGCTGTTTTTT. It is translated as CATGLRLDNTGELFF.

V and J are TRBV11-3 and TRBJ2-3; D gene unclear. The V end was cut by 5 bases, the J end by 5 bases, with 14 bases between. Germline V gene lookup returns CDR1 SGHNT and CDR2 YENEEA. There are 14 residues in the CDR3. The CDR3 protein is CASSQSPVGDTQYF. The CDR3 DNA follows: TGTGCCAGCAGCCAGTCTCCGGTGGGAGATACGCAGTATTTT.

This clonotype has a count of ten or more. The chain carries TRBV29-1 and TRBJ2-1, with 8 bases that match TRBD1. Germline CDR1 reads SQVTM; CDR2 reads ANQGSEA. Trimming at V came to 5 bases and at J to 6 bases, leaving 9 bases not matched to a gene. This CDR3 contains 14 residues. The CDR3 loop reads CSVLPRQGFNEQFF. DNA of the CDR3: TGCAGCGTTCTCCCGAGACAGGGGTTCAATGAGCAGTTCTTC.

This clonotype was seen many times. The chain couples TRBV29-1 to TRBJ2-1; the match to TRBD1 covers 11 bases. The CDR3 has 12 amino acids. Trimming took 8 bases from V and 7 from J; bases not matched to a gene: 4. CDR1 is SQVTM, CDR2 ANQGSEA, per germline. CDR3 in amino acids: CSIGTGGNEQFF. The CDR3, as DNA: TGCAGCATAGGGACAGGGGGGAATGAGCAGTTCTTC.

This clonotype was picked up a small number of times. The V gene is TRBV20-1, the J gene TRBJ2-7; D is possibly TRBD2 (5 bases). This CDR3 spans 15 amino acids. Germline loops: CDR1 DFQATT, CDR2 SNEGSKA (reference sequence). Trimming took off 0 bases at V and 3 bases at J, with 15 bases between the two ends. The CDR3 region has the DNA TGCAGTGCTAGAGATCTCGGGGTTGGCGACTACGAGCAGTACTTC. Its protein product is CSARDLGVGDYEQYF.

The rearrangement joins TRBV5-1 to TRBJ2-2, with D possibly being TRBD1 (6 bases). Germline assignment: CDR1 SGHRS and CDR2 YFSETQ. CDR3 size: 15 residues. V shed 3 bases and J shed 0 bases, with 9 bases lying between them. In DNA form, the CDR3 reads TGCGCCAGCAGCTGGGGACAATCGAACACCGGGGAGCTGTTTTTT. Amino acid sequence: CASSWGQSNTGELFF.

The chain uses TRBV5-1 and TRBJ1-1; TRBD1 is a possible D gene (5 bases). The CDR3 has 15 residues. CDR1 is SGHRS, CDR2 YFSETQ, per germline. V lost 7 bases and J 5 bases, leaving 21 bases between the germline ends. DNA of the CDR3: TGCGCCAGCGCCAGGGCGCAGGGAGGGAGAACTGAAGCTTTCTTT. Translating it yields CASARAQGGRTEAFF.

This clonotype was detected many times. This rearrangement joins TRBV20-1 to TRBJ2-5; D unclear. CDR1 is DFQATT and CDR2 is SNEGSKA in the germline V gene (reference sequence). Trimming pared 5 bases from V and 2 bases from J, leaving 12 bases between. The CDR3 loop spans 13 amino acids. CDR3 sequence (DNA): TGCAGTGCTCGAGTGGCTGGACAAGAGACCCAGTACTTC. This translates into CSARVAGQETQYF.

The CDR3 here is CSAPGPTSGNYEQYF. The CDR3, as DNA: TGCAGTGCTCCGGGCCCAACTAGCGGGAACTACGAGCAGTACTTC. This rearrangement joins TRBV20-1 to TRBJ2-7; 10 bases align to TRBD2. The germline CDR1 and CDR2 sequences are DFQATT and SNEGSKA (reference sequence). The CDR3 has 15 amino acids. Unmatched junction bases numbered 10, after V lost 5 bases and J lost 3 bases.

This clonotype was counted ten times or more. CDR3 sequence: CAISDLGRWDEQYF. The DNA of the CDR3 is TGTGCCATCAGTGATTTGGGGAGGTGGGACGAGCAGTACTTC. The V gene is TRBV10-3, the J gene TRBJ2-7; tentatively, D is TRBD2 (6 bases). Looked up from germline, CDR1 is ENHRY and CDR2 is SYGVKD. The CDR3 contains 14 residues. Trimming left V 3 bases short and J 5 bases short, with 14 bases between.

This clonotype was observed at least ten times. The CDR3 region is CSARTAANNEQFF. In DNA form, the CDR3 reads TGCAGCGCCCGGACAGCGGCTAACAATGAGCAGTTCTTC. V usage is TRBV29-1 and J usage is TRBJ2-1; perhaps TRBD1 as D (6 bases). In germline, CDR1 is SQVTM, CDR2 ANQGSEA. The CDR3 is made up of 13 amino acids. V was trimmed by 7 bases and J by 5 bases, leaving 15 bases between them.

This chain joins TRBV7-9 and TRBJ2-7; D is ambiguous. Germline values: CDR1 SEHNR, CDR2 FQNEAQ (reference sequence). Between the trimmed V and J ends, which lost 8 bases and 0 bases, there was a span of 14 bases. CDR3 length: 14 residues. CDR3 nucleotides: TGTGCCAGCGAACCTCTAAGGATCTCCTACGAGCAGTACTTC. Residues: CASEPLRISYEQYF.

This clonotype was detected only a few times. The chain uses TRBV4-1 and TRBJ2-7, with a tentative D call TRBD2 (6 bases). Trimming took off 3 bases at V and 3 bases at J, with 9 bases between the two ends. Germline V gene lookup returns CDR1 MGHRA and CDR2 YSYEKL. The CDR3 runs to 13 residues. This CDR3 is CASSQTGDYEQYF. The CDR3 region has the DNA TGCGCCAGCAGCCAGACGGGGGACTACGAGCAGTACTTC.

This clonotype was detected only a few times. The chain combines TRBV12-3 or TRBV12-4 with TRBJ2-1; D not certain. Trimming left V 5 bases short and J 5 bases short, with 10 bases between. The CDR3 covers 13 residues. CDR3 DNA sequence: TGTGCCAGCAGTCACGCAGGAGACAATGAGCAGTTCTTC. Translated, it gives CASSHAGDNEQFF.

This clonotype was seen only once. The CDR3 DNA sequence: TGTGCCAGCAGTGTGTCTAGCGGGGTAGAGACCCAGTACTTC. Encoded protein: CASSVSSGVETQYF. This chain joins TRBV2 and TRBJ2-5; TRBD2 matches at 9 bases. CDR3 length equals 14 residues. Per the germline V gene, CDR1 is SNHLY and CDR2 is FYNNEI. V lost 4 bases, J lost 4 bases, and 4 bases stayed unmatched.

This clonotype came up a few times. This sequence joins TRBV20-1 and TRBJ2-7, with D possibly being TRBD1 or TRBD2 (5 bases each). The V gene's germline CDR1 is DFQATT and CDR2 SNEGSKA (reference sequence). The CDR3 contains 14 residues. CDR3 loop: CSLRTRDGSYEQYF. In nucleotides, the CDR3 is TGCAGCCTCAGAACCCGGGACGGCTCCTACGAGCAGTACTTC.

This clonotype occurred a few times. This chain uses TRBV20-1 with TRBJ2-7; 9 bases line up with TRBD1. J lost 4 bases, V lost 1 base, and 11 bases had no gene match. Germline CDR1 is DFQATT and CDR2 is SNEGSKA (reference sequence). The CDR3 loop spans 16 amino acids. The CDR3 reads CSARGAPGTGTYEQYF. CDR3 nucleotides: TGCAGTGCTAGAGGGGCCCCCGGGACAGGGACGTACGAGCAGTACTTC.

In this sample, this clonotype turned up many times. Written as DNA, the CDR3 is TGCAGTGCTAGAGTCTCGGGAAGGGTACAGTTCTTC. It is translated as CSARVSGRVQFF. The J gene is TRBJ2-1, the V gene TRBV20-1; weak D call: TRBD2 (5 bases). Trimming pared 1 base from V and 13 bases from J, leaving 14 bases between. Germline V gene sequence: CDR1 DFQATT, CDR2 SNEGSKA (reference sequence). CDR3 length equals 12 residues.

This sequence joins TRBV12-3 or TRBV12-4 and TRBJ1-1, with a weak D call TRBD1 (5 bases). V was clipped by 7 bases and J by 1 base, with 10 bases between them. The CDR3 consists of 13 residues. CDR3 sequence: CASTPGGNTEAFF. CDR3 DNA: TGTGCCAGCACCCCGGGGGGGAACACTGAAGCTTTCTTT.

This clonotype was observed a handful of times. The V call is TRBV10-2, the J call TRBJ2-3; unclear D gene. This CDR3 is 13 amino acids long. Germline values: CDR1 WSHSY, CDR2 SAAADI. Between the trimmed V and J ends, which lost 6 bases and 6 bases, there was a span of 13 bases. CDR3 residues: CASSLLLGDTQYF. The CDR3 nucleotides read TGCGCCAGCAGCTTACTACTTGGGGATACGCAGTATTTT.

This clonotype was found a few times. The gene calls are TRBV20-1 and TRBJ1-1, with D possibly being TRBD1 (6 bases). The length of the CDR3 is 13 residues. V lost 5 bases and J 4 bases, leaving 14 bases between the germline ends. Germline values: CDR1 DFQATT, CDR2 SNEGSKA (reference sequence). The CDR3 sequence: CSAEPGAGTEAFF. The DNA for the CDR3 is TGCAGTGCTGAGCCGGGGGCGGGCACTGAAGCTTTCTTT.

By share, this clonotype counts as medium-sized. This chain uses TRBV20-1 with TRBJ2-5; TRBD2 matches 8 bases. Germline lookup yields CDR1 DFQATT and CDR2 SNEGSKA (reference sequence). CDR3 length: 16 amino acids. With V trimmed by 0 bases and J by 4 bases, 10 bases remained unmatched. In DNA form, the CDR3 reads TGCAGTGCTAGAGATCTCTTGGCGGGAGGCACAGAGACCCAGTACTTC. As protein: CSARDLLAGGTETQYF.

This sequence joins TRBV12-3 or TRBV12-4 and TRBJ2-7; D not resolved. V lost 1 base, J lost 4 bases, and 11 bases lay in between. There are 14 residues in the CDR3. The CDR3 coding sequence is TGTGCCAGCAGTTTAGTCGGAATTAGTTACGAGCAGTACTTC. Residues: CASSLVGISYEQYF.

The CDR3 here is CATSQLAQSTDTQYF. The CDR3 nucleotides read TGTGCCACCAGCCAACTAGCGCAAAGCACAGATACGCAGTATTTT. The genes are TRBV15 and TRBJ2-3; 7 bases fit TRBD2. Germline V gene lookup returns CDR1 LNHNV and CDR2 YYDKDF (reference sequence). Unmatched junction bases numbered 5, after V lost 5 bases and J lost 0 bases. CDR3 length equals 15 residues.

At least ten counts were recorded for this clonotype. The CDR3 nucleotides are TGTGCCAGCAGCGATTCCGGGACAGACAATGAGCAGTTCTTC. Amino acids: CASSDSGTDNEQFF. This chain joins TRBV12-3 or TRBV12-4 and TRBJ2-1, with 7 positions matching TRBD1. The V segment lost 6 bases and the J segment 5 bases; nucleotides outside the gene matches: 7. The CDR3 is 14 residues long.